This T cell receptor (beta chain) was sequenced in a study of cytomegalovirus exposure and HLA in healthy donors. Study-wide results and caveats: An analysis done earlier found most TCR beta V segments productive about 87% or about 30% of the time.

As for this clone: The antigen remains undetermined.

Trimming took off 0 bases at V and 9 bases at J, with 9 bases between the two ends. Germline CDR1 reads SGHVS; CDR2 reads FNYEAQ. The CDR3 sequence is 14 residues long. The PCR had 60 Vbeta and 13 Jbeta primers. TCRdb keeps only in-frame clones here, not all; method: immunoSEQ multiplex PCR. Of around 200,000 clones in the sample, 81% are singletons; the top ten hold approximately 3.8%. The V gene is TRBV7-6, the J gene TRBJ1-6; D not certain. Specimen: PBMCs. This clonotype was obtained from a man over 45 in good health and CMV-seronegative. The CDR3 DNA is TGTGCCAGCAGCTTAGCGGGGAGTAGTTCACCCCTCCACTTT. This encodes CASSLAGSSSPLHF.